Listed here are 11 T cell receptor beta chains from one sample, sequenced in a study of PD-1 blockade in classical Hodgkin lymphoma. Time point described: cycle 4 day 1 (C4D1), after less than 7 weeks of nivolumab. Brentuximab vedotin exposure varied among the patients, all of whom had relapsed after autologous stem cell transplantation. TCRdb keeps only in-frame clones here, not all; method: immunoSEQ multiplex PCR. The sample has tens of thousands of clones, about 80% seen once. The sample was peripheral blood mononuclear cells (PBMCs), taken before the fourth cycle of nivolumab. The receptors were sampled from a human donor with classical Hodgkin lymphoma.

J is TRBJ2-2 and V is TRBV19, with a tentative D call TRBD1 (6 bases). Germline loops: CDR1 LNHDA, CDR2 SQIVND (reference sequence). V was cut by 6 bases and J by 1 base, with 12 bases left in between. There are 15 residues in the CDR3. Here the CDR3 DNA reads TGTGCCAGTAGCGCACCGGGACAGAACACCGGGGAGCTGTTTTTT. This sequence encodes CASSAPGQNTGELFF.

The rearrangement joins TRBV6-1 to TRBJ1-5; D gene ambiguous. CDR1 and CDR2 from the germline V gene are MNHNS and SASEGT. Trimming left V 6 bases short and J 3 bases short, with 9 bases between. CDR3 length: 13 amino acids. This CDR3 is CASRGSLNQPQHF. The CDR3 DNA follows: TGTGCCAGCAGGGGGTCTCTCAATCAGCCCCAGCATTTT.

V and J are TRBV5-1 and TRBJ2-7; D perhaps matches TRBD1 (5 bases). Germline V gives CDR1 SGHRS, CDR2 YFSETQ. There are 12 residues in the CDR3. V was trimmed by 7 bases and J by 3 bases, leaving 11 bases between them. Written as DNA, the CDR3 is TGCGCCAGCGCAAGGGGTGGCTACGAGCAGTACTTC. Protein sequence: CASARGGYEQYF.

The CDR3 protein is CASSRNRGDNYGYTF. CDR3 DNA: TGTGCCAGCAGTAGAAACAGGGGTGATAACTATGGCTACACCTTC. This chain connects TRBV6-1 to TRBJ1-2; 7 bases agree with TRBD1. With V trimmed by 5 bases and J by 1 base, 7 bases remained unmatched. The CDR3 covers 15 residues. From germline, CDR1 is MNHNS and CDR2 SASEGT.

The J gene is TRBJ1-2, the V gene TRBV18, with D maybe TRBD1 (5 bases). Trimming cost V 2 bases and J 8 bases, with 12 bases left between them. The CDR3 has 13 amino acids. Germline V lookup: CDR1 KGHSH, CDR2 LQKENI. The CDR3 nucleotides are TGTGCCAGCTCACCAGACGGGGCGCGGGGCTACACCTTC. It codes for CASSPDGARGYTF.

The V gene is TRBV19, the J gene TRBJ1-5; TRBD1 matches 12 bases. The CDR3 covers 17 residues. V was pared by 5 bases and J by 1 base, with 6 bases of the junction left unmatched. CDR1 and CDR2 from the germline V gene are LNHDA and SQIVND (reference sequence). CDR3: CASSPGQGAGSNQPQHF. In DNA form, the CDR3 reads TGTGCCAGTAGTCCGGGACAGGGGGCGGGGAGCAATCAGCCCCAGCATTTT.

The rearrangement links TRBV11-2 to TRBJ1-3; D unresolved. The V end was cut by 5 bases, the J end by 3 bases, with 14 bases between. Germline-derived CDR1 and CDR2 are SGHAT and FQNNGV. The CDR3 runs 15 residues. In DNA, the CDR3 is TGTGCCAGCAGCCAAAGGGCGCTTTTTGGAAACACCATATATTTT. Amino acid sequence: CASSQRALFGNTIYF. Complete variable domain (other parts from reference TRBV11-2 and TRBJ1-3): EAGVAQSPRYKIIEKRQSVAFWCNPISGHATLYWYQQILGQGPKLLIQFQNNGVVDDSQLPKDRFSAERLKGVDSTLKIQPAKLEDSAVYLCASSQRALFGNTIYFGEGSWLTVV.

This sequence joins TRBV10-3 and TRBJ1-2; D may be TRBD1 (6 bases). Trimming cost V 2 bases and J 8 bases, with 15 bases left between them. There are 14 residues in the CDR3. From germline, CDR1 is ENHRY and CDR2 SYGVKD. CDR3 in DNA: TGTGCCATCAGTGAGCAGGGGCTTTTGACCGGCTACACCTTC. Its protein product is CAISEQGLLTGYTF.

With regard to this clone: It differs at one base from a far larger clone, so likely a read error. The chain couples TRBV23-1 to TRBJ2-7; 14 bases line up with TRBD2. TRBV23-1 is noted as an ORF with a role that remains uncertain. The length of the CDR3 is 19 residues. The J segment lost 3 bases and the V segment lost 6 bases, leaving 16 bases of the junction unmatched. The CDR3 DNA reads TGCGCCAGCAGCACTAGACGCGGGACTAGCGGGAGCCGAGGCTACGAGCAGTACTTC. Amino acids: CASSTRRGTSGSRGYEQYF.

The rearrangement links TRBV27 to TRBJ2-2; TRBD2 matches 16 bases. The ends lost 4 bases at V and 7 bases at J; junction bases unmatched: 15. The CDR3 is 20 residues long. The germline V gene encodes CDR1 MNHEY and CDR2 SMNVEV (reference sequence). CDR3 sequence: CASSYLLSGLAGGPGGELFF. As DNA, the CDR3 is TGTGCCAGCAGTTACCTCCTCTCGGGACTAGCGGGAGGGCCGGGCGGGGAGCTGTTTTTT.

The chain couples TRBV7-2 to TRBJ2-7, with 14 positions matching TRBD2. The CDR3 extends over 19 amino acids. The germline V gene has CDR1 SGHTA and CDR2 FQGNSA. The V gene end was trimmed by 5 bases and the J gene end by 2 bases; junction bases not matched to a gene: 14. CDR3 in DNA: TGTGCCAGCAGCCCCCAGAAGACTAGCGGGAGGGCCCATACCTACGAGCAGTACTTC. This translates into CASSPQKTSGRAHTYEQYF.